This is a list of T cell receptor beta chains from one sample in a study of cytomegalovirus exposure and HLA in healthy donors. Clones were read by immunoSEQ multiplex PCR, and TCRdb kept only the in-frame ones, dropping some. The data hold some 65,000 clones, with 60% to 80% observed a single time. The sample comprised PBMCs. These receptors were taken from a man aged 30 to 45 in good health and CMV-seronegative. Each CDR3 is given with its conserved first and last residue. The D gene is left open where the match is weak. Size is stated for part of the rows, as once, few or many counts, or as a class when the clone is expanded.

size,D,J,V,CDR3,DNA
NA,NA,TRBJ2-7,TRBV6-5,CASSQGTTYEQYF,TGTGCCAGCAGTCAGGGAACCACCTACGAGCAGTACTTC
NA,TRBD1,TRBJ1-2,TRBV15,CATSSRDRGSYGYTF,TGTGCCACCAGCAGCCGTGACAGGGGAAGCTATGGCTACACCTTC
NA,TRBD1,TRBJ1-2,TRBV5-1,CASSPGTGGGYTF,TGCGCCAGCAGCCCCGGGACAGGGGGTGGCTACACCTTC
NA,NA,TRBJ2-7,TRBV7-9,CASSLDRFASYEQYF,TGTGCCAGCAGCTTAGACAGGTTCGCCTCCTACGAGCAGTACTTC
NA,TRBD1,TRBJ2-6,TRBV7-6,CASSAMGQSSGANVLTF,TGTGCCAGCAGCGCCATGGGACAGAGTTCTGGGGCCAACGTCCTGACTTTC
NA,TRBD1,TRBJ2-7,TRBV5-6,CASSQTGTGPYEQYF,TGTGCCAGCAGCCAAACCGGGACAGGGCCCTACGAGCAGTACTTC
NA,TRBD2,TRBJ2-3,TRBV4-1,CASSHSGGGTDTQYF,TGCGCCAGCAGCCATAGCGGGGGGGGCACAGATACGCAGTATTTT
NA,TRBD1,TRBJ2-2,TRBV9,CASSVEQGMTGELFF,TGTGCCAGCAGCGTAGAACAGGGGATGACCGGGGAGCTGTTTTTT
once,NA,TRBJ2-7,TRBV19,CASSPGATQQTYEQYF,TGTGCCAGTAGTCCTGGGGCGACGCAACAAACCTACGAGCAGTACTTC
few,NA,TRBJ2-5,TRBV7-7,CASSSLLGAEWTQYF,TGTGCCAGCAGCTCCCTGCTGGGAGCAGAATGGACCCAGTACTTC